The 15 T cell receptor beta chains listed next were all sequenced from one sample in a study of T-cell memory formation after mild COVID-19. TCRdb processed the 5' RACE reads anew with MiXCR; each CDR3 protein has one entry. This sample has 360,000 or so distinct CDR3 sequences, with 25% to 30% found just once. Sample: PBMCs or a T cell subset sorted from them (not recorded which). Receptors originate from an adult woman who had mild COVID-19 (a few samples of this study predate the infection). Cell type and time point are not known.

V gene TRBV24-1 combines with J gene TRBJ2-5; D gene unclear. Looked up from germline, CDR1 is KGHDR and CDR2 is SFDVKD. This CDR3 is 14 amino acids long. V was clipped by 2 bases and J by 3 bases, with 9 bases between them. The CDR3 DNA reads as TGTGCCACCAGTGATTCATGGCTAGAAGAGACCCAGTACTTC. It specifies CATSDSWLEETQYF.

The J gene is TRBJ1-2, the V gene TRBV4-2; D is perhaps TRBD1 (6 bases). The CDR3 is 15 amino acids. The germline V and J ends were trimmed by 0 bases and 3 bases, with 11 bases remaining between them. Germline V gene sequence: CDR1 LGHNA, CDR2 YNFKEQ. CDR3 in amino acids: CASSQDRGQYYGYTF. CDR3 nucleotide sequence: TGTGCCAGCAGCCAAGACAGGGGACAATACTATGGCTACACCTTC.

Only a few counts were recorded for this clonotype. The V call is TRBV9, the J call TRBJ2-3; a weak D match, TRBD2 (6 bases). There are 17 residues in the CDR3. Trimming cost V 3 bases and J 0 bases, with 17 bases left between them. Germline CDR1 and CDR2: SGDLS and YYNGEE. CDR3 nucleotide sequence: TGTGCCAGCAGCGGGAGCTGGGGGGAGATAAGCACAGATACGCAGTATTTT. Translated: CASSGSWGEISTDTQYF.

V usage is TRBV20-1 and J usage is TRBJ1-2; D unclear. CDR3 length: 13 residues. Trimming pared 3 bases from V and 8 bases from J, leaving 16 bases between. The germline V gene has CDR1 DFQATT and CDR2 SNEGSKA (reference sequence). The CDR3 loop is CSASGRPEWGYTF. DNA of the CDR3: TGCAGTGCTAGTGGTCGGCCGGAGTGGGGCTACACCTTC.

This clonotype was counted only a few times. The chain carries TRBV7-9 and TRBJ2-3, with 11 bases fitting TRBD2. J gave up 4 bases and V 2 bases, and 5 bases lay outside the gene matches. Germline V gives CDR1 SEHNR, CDR2 FQNEAQ (reference sequence). The CDR3 length is 16 residues. CDR3 nucleotide sequence: TGTGCCAGCAGCTTAAATAGCGGGAGGGCCGCAGATACGCAGTATTTT. Encoded protein: CASSLNSGRAADTQYF.

This clonotype appeared a few times. The genes are TRBV23-1 and TRBJ2-5; 7 bases fit TRBD1. TRBV23-1 is an ORF, with its function uncertain. The CDR3 runs 16 residues. V trimming: 8 bases; J trimming: 3 bases; junction bases outside the gene matches: 15. CDR3 amino acids: CASLRLLGQYKETQYF. The CDR3 region has the DNA TGCGCCAGCCTCAGGCTGCTGGGACAGTACAAAGAGACCCAGTACTTC.

This chain uses TRBV7-8 with TRBJ1-1; no definite D call. Germline V CDR1 and CDR2: SGHVS, FQNEAQ. With 5 bases removed from V and 0 bases from J, the gap between germline ends came to 7 bases. The CDR3 is 13 residues long. The CDR3: CASSPGMNTEAFF. The CDR3 DNA is TGTGCCAGCAGCCCGGGGATGAACACTGAAGCTTTCTTT.

This clonotype has a handful of counts. This rearrangement joins TRBV24-1 to TRBJ2-7, with D possibly being TRBD1 (6 bases). This CDR3 contains 13 residues. Between the trimmed V and J ends, which lost 4 bases and 5 bases, there was a span of 11 bases. Germline V gives CDR1 KGHDR, CDR2 SFDVKD. CDR3 nucleotides: TGTGCCACCAGTGAACAGGGTACCAACGAGCAGTACTTC. This sequence encodes CATSEQGTNEQYF.

This sequence joins TRBV6-5 and TRBJ2-3; D is ambiguous. The CDR3 runs to 14 residues. Germline V gene lookup returns CDR1 MNHEY and CDR2 SVGAGI. The V and J ends lost 5 bases and 6 bases respectively, with 15 bases between them. The CDR3 is CASSADRFMDTQYF. CDR3 in DNA: TGTGCCAGCAGTGCGGACCGCTTTATGGATACGCAGTATTTT.

This clonotype has only a few counts. The gene calls are TRBV6-5 and TRBJ2-5; weak D call: TRBD1 (5 bases). CDR1 and CDR2 from the germline V gene are MNHEY and SVGAGI. Trimming took 5 bases from V and 2 from J, leaving 6 bases between them. CDR3 size: 12 residues. The CDR3 reads CASSRQQETQYF. The CDR3 bases are TGTGCCAGCAGTCGACAGCAAGAGACCCAGTACTTC.

The chain is built from TRBV5-1 and TRBJ2-5, with 9 positions matching TRBD1. CDR1 SGHRS and CDR2 YFSETQ come from the germline V gene. V lost 5 bases, J lost 5 bases, and 10 bases stayed unmatched. This CDR3 is 15 amino acids long. This CDR3 reads CASRPTGTGRETQYF. The CDR3, as DNA: TGCGCCAGCAGACCGACGGGGACAGGGCGGGAGACCCAGTACTTC.

V and J are TRBV30 and TRBJ1-2; D possibly corresponds to TRBD1 (6 bases). V was cut by 4 bases and J by 6 bases, with 9 bases left in between. The CDR3 is 11 amino acids. Germline CDR1 GTSNPN, CDR2 SVGIG (reference sequence). In DNA, the CDR3 is TGTGCCTGGAACAGGGATAATGGCTACACCTTC. Translating it yields CAWNRDNGYTF. The full variable domain, with the rest looked up from reference TRBV30 and TRBJ1-2, is SQTIHQWPATLVQPVGSPLSLECTVEGTSNPNLYWYRQAAGRGLQLLFYSVGIGQISSEVPQNLSASRPQDRQFILSSKKLLLSDSGFYLCAWNRDNGYTFGSGTRLTVV.

Comments on this clonotype: A read error may produce the germline difference seen at one junction end. The chain employs TRBV15 and TRBJ2-1; TRBD1 is a possible D gene (6 bases). Germline CDR1 reads LNHNV; CDR2 reads YYDKDF (reference sequence). The CDR3 consists of 18 residues. The CDR3 DNA reads as TGTGCCACCAGCAGAGATCTATGGGGGCCTCAAGGCGACAATCAGCAGTTCTTC. The encoded protein is CATSRDLWGPQGDNQQFF. The entire variable domain, with the rest obtained from reference TRBV15 and TRBJ2-1, is as follows: DAMVIQNPRYQVTQFGKPVTLSCSQTLNHNVMYWYQQKSSQAPKLLFHYYDKDFNNEADTPDNFQSRRPNTSFCFLDIRSPGLGDTAMYLCATSRDLWGPQGDNQQFFGPGTRLTVL.

Written as DNA, the CDR3 is TGTGCCACCCCCCGGGGCGATTCGGGGGCCAACGTCCTGACTTTC. Translating gives CATPRGDSGANVLTF. The chain recombines TRBV11-2 with TRBJ2-6, with D perhaps being TRBD1 or TRBD2 (5 bases each). Trimming removed 10 bases from V and 4 bases from J, with 17 bases in between. This CDR3 is built from 15 residues. Germline CDR1 SGHAT, CDR2 FQNNGV.

Here the CDR3 DNA reads TGTGCCAGCAGCGCCCGGGACATAGCCTACGAGCAGTACTTC. Translated: CASSARDIAYEQYF. The chain joins TRBV7-4 to TRBJ2-7; tentative D call: TRBD1 (6 bases). Germline CDR1 SGHVT, CDR2 SQSDAQ. V was pared by 5 bases and J by 2 bases, with 13 bases between. The CDR3 is 14 residues long.